A single sample gave rise to the 32 T cell receptor beta chains below, sequenced in a study of T-cell memory formation after mild COVID-19. TCRdb re-analysed the 5' RACE reads in MiXCR, keeping a single row per CDR3 protein. The data show about 350,000 distinct CDR3 sequences, approximately 15% seen once. The sequencing sample was made of PBMCs or a T cell subset sorted from them (not recorded which). These receptors were taken from a man aged 18 to 30 who had mild COVID-19 (a few samples of this study predate the infection). Cell type and time point are not known.

In DNA, the CDR3 is TGTGCCAGCAGTTCCAGGACAGGGCTTCAGCCCCAGCATTTT. It translates to CASSSRTGLQPQHF. The chain carries TRBV12-3 or TRBV12-4 and TRBJ1-5; 8 nucleotides line up with TRBD1. This CDR3 spans 14 amino acids. Unmatched junction bases numbered 5, after V lost 4 bases and J lost 6 bases.

The J gene is TRBJ2-5, the V gene TRBV7-2; the D is unclear. The CDR3 is made up of 13 amino acids. Trimming stripped 6 bases from V and 4 bases from J, with 12 bases between. Germline V gives CDR1 SGHTA, CDR2 FQGNSA. The CDR3 DNA reads as TGTGCCAGCAGGGACGGCTGGGCAGAGACCCAGTACTTC. Translating it yields CASRDGWAETQYF.

J is TRBJ2-5 and V is TRBV24-1; the D is unclear. Trimming pared 0 bases from V and 0 bases from J, leaving 1 base between. Per the germline V gene, CDR1 is KGHDR and CDR2 is SFDVKD. The CDR3 contains 13 residues. The CDR3 bases are TGTGCCACCAGTGATTTGCACCAAGAGACCCAGTACTTC. It is translated as CATSDLHQETQYF.

V gene TRBV29-1 combines with J gene TRBJ1-1; D call uncertain. The ends were cut back, 5 bases at V and 1 base at J, with 14 bases in the middle. The CDR3 consists of 14 residues. The germline V gene has CDR1 SQVTM and CDR2 ANQGSEA. The CDR3: CSVSTQHGNTEAFF. The CDR3 DNA sequence: TGCAGCGTTTCCACTCAACATGGGAACACTGAAGCTTTCTTT.

The rearrangement uses TRBV9 and TRBJ2-1; 10 nucleotides line up with TRBD2. The length of the CDR3 is 16 residues. Germline V gene sequence: CDR1 SGDLS, CDR2 YYNGEE. The V and J ends lost 0 bases and 5 bases, in that order; junction bases with no gene match: 5. CDR3: CASSVEASGGNNEQFF. Written as DNA, the CDR3 is TGTGCCAGCAGCGTAGAGGCTAGCGGGGGCAACAATGAGCAGTTCTTC.

This clonotype has just a few counts. This chain joins TRBV9 and TRBJ1-6, with D possibly TRBD1 on 5 matching bases. The ends were cut back, 4 bases at V and 0 bases at J, with 11 bases in the middle. This CDR3 is built from 16 residues. Germline lookup yields CDR1 SGDLS and CDR2 YYNGEE. CDR3 sequence reads: CASSSGSSSYNSPLHF. DNA of the CDR3: TGTGCCAGCAGCTCAGGGTCAAGCTCCTATAATTCACCCCTCCACTTT.

CDR3 nucleotide sequence: TGTGCCAGCAGCTTAGGTGGGGGGGCGGGAAAAAACATTCAGTACTTC. Amino acids: CASSLGGGAGKNIQYF. V gene TRBV7-8 combines with J gene TRBJ2-4; perhaps TRBD2 as D (7 bases). Germline loops: CDR1 SGHVS, CDR2 FQNEAQ. This CDR3 region has 16 residues. Trimming left V 1 base short and J 4 bases short, with 14 bases between.

This clonotype was seen a handful of times. This chain connects TRBV12-3 or TRBV12-4 to TRBJ1-1; D is unresolved. Trimming left V 7 bases short and J 5 bases short, with 11 bases between. The CDR3 is made up of 12 amino acids. The CDR3 sequence: CASTGRGTEAFF. Here the CDR3 DNA reads TGTGCCAGCACCGGGCGAGGGACTGAAGCTTTCTTT.

The rearrangement uses TRBV21-1 and TRBJ2-7; TRBD1 was called by the table and not checked on the DNA. TRBV21-1 is classified as a pseudogene. The CDR3 has 17 amino acids. CDR3: CASSKVEEQGVGYEQYV. The CDR3 DNA follows: TGTGCCAGCAGCAAAGTAGAGGAACAGGGGGTAGGGTACGAGCAGTACGTC.

This clonotype has a count of ten or more. The V call is TRBV7-2, the J call TRBJ2-5; TRBD1 aligns across 12 bases. This CDR3 is 18 amino acids long. Trimming at V came to 5 bases and at J to 5 bases, leaving 15 bases not matched to a gene. Germline V lookup: CDR1 SGHTA, CDR2 FQGNSA. The CDR3 region has the DNA TGTGCCAGCAGCCTTTACCTCGGGACAGGGGGCCTGCTGGAGACCCAGTACTTC. Protein sequence: CASSLYLGTGGLLETQYF.

This clonotype was picked up a small number of times. The V call is TRBV7-8, the J call TRBJ1-2, with 8 bases lining up with TRBD1. The germline V gene has CDR1 SGHVS and CDR2 FQNEAQ. J was trimmed by 4 bases and V by 3 bases; bases with no gene match: 10. This CDR3 is built from 16 residues. The CDR3 sequence is CASSLGGRTGSYGYTF. The DNA of the CDR3 is TGTGCCAGCAGCTTGGGGGGCCGGACAGGGAGCTATGGCTACACCTTC.

The gene calls are TRBV30 and TRBJ2-7; 9 bases are shared with TRBD1. The CDR3 is made up of 12 amino acids. With V trimmed by 4 bases and J by 6 bases, 4 bases remained unmatched. Germline values: CDR1 GTSNPN, CDR2 SVGIG (reference sequence). The DNA for the CDR3 is TGTGCCTGGACAGGACAGGGGAGCGAGCAGTACTTC. It yields the protein CAWTGQGSEQYF. The variable domain in full, completed from reference TRBV30 and TRBJ2-7, reads SQTIHQWPATLVQPVGSPLSLECTVEGTSNPNLYWYRQAAGRGLQLLFYSVGIGQISSEVPQNLSASRPQDRQFILSSKKLLLSDSGFYLCAWTGQGSEQYFGPGTRLTVT.

Only a few counts were recorded for this clonotype. The chain carries TRBV6-2 or TRBV6-3 and TRBJ2-5; possible D gene TRBD2, 6 bases. Looked up from germline, CDR1 is MNHEY and CDR2 is SVGEGT. The CDR3 has 14 amino acids. V was trimmed by 6 bases and J by 2 bases, leaving 13 bases between them. The CDR3 bases are TGTGCCAGCAGGGTAGCGGAATATCAAGAGACCCAGTACTTC. Protein sequence: CASRVAEYQETQYF.

This clonotype appeared a few times. The rearrangement uses TRBV5-1 and TRBJ2-5; TRBD1 agrees at 8 bases. Germline V gene lookup returns CDR1 SGHRS and CDR2 YFSETQ. The CDR3 has 15 amino acids. Germline trimming cut 0 bases from V and 1 base from J; bases unmatched to any gene: 2. CDR3 in DNA: TGCGCCAGCAGCTTGGAAACAGGGGGCCAAGAGACCCAGTACTTC. Translated, it gives CASSLETGGQETQYF.

The chain combines TRBV20-1 with TRBJ1-5, with D hard to call. The germline CDR1 and CDR2 sequences are DFQATT and SNEGSKA (reference sequence). V was clipped by 5 bases and J by 3 bases, with 8 bases between them. This CDR3 spans 12 amino acids. CDR3 nucleotide sequence: TGCAGTGCTGTGGGGTCCAATCAGCCCCAGCATTTT. Translating gives CSAVGSNQPQHF.

This clonotype was picked up many times. This chain links TRBV6-2 or TRBV6-3 with TRBJ2-1, with 8 bases fitting TRBD2. From germline, CDR1 is MNHEY and CDR2 SVGEGT. The CDR3 loop spans 14 amino acids. V lost 5 bases to trimming and J lost 10 bases; unmatched junction nucleotides: 10. CDR3 nucleotide sequence: TGTGCCAGCAGTCCCGGACTAGCAGCAGGAGAGCAGTTCTTC. This translates into CASSPGLAAGEQFF.

This clonotype has more than one count but fewer than ten. J is TRBJ1-4 and V is TRBV7-9; maybe TRBD1 (5 bases). This CDR3 region has 15 residues. Germline loops: CDR1 SEHNR, CDR2 FQNEAQ (reference sequence). With 4 bases removed from V and 4 bases from J, the gap between germline ends came to 13 bases. DNA for the CDR3: TGTGCCAGCAGCTACATCGGGGCGGGTAATGAAAAACTGTTTTTT. Amino acid sequence: CASSYIGAGNEKLFF. The full variable domain, with the rest looked up from reference TRBV7-9 and TRBJ1-4, is DTGVSQNPRHKITKRGQNVTFRCDPISEHNRLYWYRQTLGQGPEFLTYFQNEAQLEKSRLLSDRFSAERPKGSFSTLEIQRTEQGDSAMYLCASSYIGAGNEKLFFGSGTQLSVL.

This clonotype was counted a few times. This chain uses TRBV6-6 with TRBJ1-5, with 8 positions matching TRBD1. V was pared by 2 bases and J by 5 bases, with 14 bases of the junction left unmatched. Looked up from germline, CDR1 is MNHNY and CDR2 is SVGAGI (reference sequence). The CDR3 loop spans 18 amino acids. DNA for the CDR3: TGTGCCAGCAGTTACGAGGTAGGACAGGGTCGTCAACATCAGCCCCAGCATTTT. This sequence encodes CASSYEVGQGRQHQPQHF.

The V gene is TRBV1, the J gene TRBJ2-6; TRBD1 is the table's D call and was not checked against the DNA. TRBV1 is shown as a pseudogene. The CDR3 has 20 amino acids. The chain's CDR3 is CTSSPGTSRETFSGANVLTF. As DNA, the CDR3 is TGCACCAGCAGCCCTGGAACGAGCAGGGAAACCTTCTCTGGGGCCAACGTCCTGACTTTC.

This chain connects TRBV10-2 to TRBJ1-2; D remains unclear. There are 13 residues in the CDR3. The V and J ends lost 2 bases and 8 bases respectively, with 12 bases between them. Germline V lookup: CDR1 WSHSY, CDR2 SAAADI. The CDR3 nucleotides read TGCGCCAGCAGTGAGAGTGGATCGCGGGGCTACACCTTC. Translating gives CASSESGSRGYTF.

This clonotype was detected a few times. The J gene is TRBJ1-6, the V gene TRBV5-6; 7 bases match TRBD1. Germline CDR1 is SGHDT and CDR2 is YYEEEE. The ends lost 4 bases at V and 7 bases at J; junction bases unmatched: 5. This CDR3 contains 14 residues. The CDR3 nucleotides read TGTGCCAGCAGCACGACAGGGAGCAATTCACCCCTCCACTTT. Its translation is CASSTTGSNSPLHF. Supplemented by reference TRBV5-6 and TRBJ1-6, the full variable domain reads DAGVTQSPTHLIKTRGQQVTLRCSPKSGHDTVSWYQQALGQGPQFIFQYYEEEERQRGNFPDRFSGHQFPNYSSELNVNALLLGDSALYLCASSTTGSNSPLHFGNGTRLTVT.

This clonotype appeared many times. CDR3 loop: CASSLRESGANVLTF. In nucleotides, the CDR3 is TGTGCCAGCAGCTTACGAGAGTCTGGGGCCAACGTCCTGACTTTC. The V call is TRBV7-9, the J call TRBJ2-6, with D unclear. Germline V CDR1 and CDR2: SEHNR, FQNEAQ (reference sequence). V lost 2 bases and J lost 1, with 6 bases in between. The CDR3 has 15 residues.

This chain links TRBV11-2 with TRBJ2-1; D possibly matches TRBD1 or TRBD2 (5 bases each). Germline lookup yields CDR1 SGHAT and CDR2 FQNNGV. CDR3 size: 15 residues. V gave up 10 bases and J gave up 4 bases, with 20 bases separating them. The CDR3 DNA sequence: TGTGCCACCACCCCCGGGACGACGCGATACAATGAGCAGTTCTTC. Protein sequence: CATTPGTTRYNEQFF.

This clonotype was counted a few times. The V gene is TRBV5-6, the J gene TRBJ2-5, with TRBD2 matching 10 bases. The CDR3 loop spans 17 amino acids. Germline assignment: CDR1 SGHDT and CDR2 YYEEEE. Germline trimming cut 7 bases from V and 1 base from J; bases unmatched to any gene: 13. CDR3 sequence (DNA): TGTGCCAGCTCCCTAGGACCTAGCGGGGGACTCCAAGAGACCCAGTACTTC. Residues: CASSLGPSGGLQETQYF.

This clonotype was detected only a few times. This chain uses TRBV6-2 or TRBV6-3 with TRBJ1-2; tentatively, D is TRBD1 (5 bases). Germline assignment: CDR1 MNHEY and CDR2 SVGEGT. The CDR3 contains 16 residues. V lost 7 bases, J lost 4 bases, and 22 bases lay in between. The CDR3 sequence: CASISAPGLSSYGYTF. CDR3 DNA sequence: TGTGCCAGCATTTCTGCACCGGGGCTAAGCTCCTATGGCTACACCTTC.

The rearrangement links TRBV2 to TRBJ1-2; D is ambiguous. The CDR3 consists of 10 residues. V was cut by 3 bases and J by 7 bases, with 3 bases left in between. Germline CDR1 and CDR2: SNHLY and FYNNEI. The CDR3 sequence: CASSEFGYTF. CDR3 DNA sequence: TGTGCCAGCAGTGAGTTTGGCTACACCTTC.

The V and J genes are TRBV4-1 and TRBJ1-4; 7 bases are shared with TRBD1. This CDR3 has 16 residues. Losses at the gene ends were 5 bases for V and 4 bases for J; bases not matched to a gene: 10. Looked up from germline, CDR1 is MGHRA and CDR2 is YSYEKL. The CDR3 spells CASSERVGTDNEKLFF. In DNA, the CDR3 is TGCGCCAGCAGCGAAAGAGTCGGGACAGATAATGAAAAACTGTTTTTT.

This clonotype was seen a handful of times. This chain links TRBV20-1 with TRBJ1-1; TRBD1 is a possible D gene (5 bases). Trimming took 1 base from V and 0 from J, leaving 9 bases between them. The CDR3 totals 14 residues. The V gene's germline CDR1 is DFQATT and CDR2 SNEGSKA (reference sequence). The CDR3 region is CSARGGRVNTEAFF. DNA for the CDR3: TGCAGTGCTAGAGGGGGCAGGGTGAACACTGAAGCTTTCTTT.

This clonotype was detected only a few times. This chain joins TRBV7-6 and TRBJ2-2; D gene ambiguous. Trimming left V 3 bases short and J 5 bases short, with 7 bases between. Germline values: CDR1 SGHVS, CDR2 FNYEAQ. The CDR3 is 13 residues long. The CDR3 spells CASSFDETGELFF. The CDR3 DNA follows: TGTGCCAGCAGCTTCGACGAAACCGGGGAGCTGTTTTTT.

This chain links TRBV6-5 with TRBJ1-2; D might be TRBD1 (5 bases). The ends were cut back, 2 bases at V and 6 bases at J, with 16 bases in the middle. The CDR3 has 15 amino acids. The V gene's germline CDR1 is MNHEY and CDR2 SVGAGI. The CDR3 DNA reads as TGTGCCAGCAGTTACGGGCAGGGAGGACGGGATGGCTACACCTTC. Its protein product is CASSYGQGGRDGYTF.

The CDR3 spells CASSLRVSPAYTEAFF. CDR3 bases: TGTGCCAGCAGCTTAAGGGTCTCCCCGGCATACACTGAAGCTTTCTTT. The V call is TRBV7-2, the J call TRBJ1-1; D is unclear. The germline V gene has CDR1 SGHTA and CDR2 FQGNSA. The CDR3 runs 16 residues. The ends were cut back, 2 bases at V and 3 bases at J, with 16 bases in the middle.

In this sample, this clonotype turned up many times. A read error may be the cause here, since a much bigger clone is one base away. The chain employs TRBV15 and TRBJ2-5; D unresolved. Germline values: CDR1 LNHNV, CDR2 YYDKDF (reference sequence). Trimming cost V 0 bases and J 5 bases, with 4 bases left between them. The CDR3 length is 12 residues. The CDR3 sequence: CATSRDVETQYF. The CDR3 DNA sequence: TGTGCCACCAGCAGAGATGTGGAGACCCAGTACTTC.